This T cell receptor (beta chain) was captured by sequencing in a study of cytomegalovirus exposure and HLA in healthy donors. Primers: 60 Vbeta forward and 13 Jbeta reverse. The table came from immunoSEQ multiplex PCR; TCRdb's copy has only in-frame clones and leaves some out. This table holds about 160,000 clones, around 80% found once. J was trimmed by 7 bases and V by 4 bases; bases with no gene match: 10. Germline CDR1 and CDR2: SQVTM and ANQGSEA. This CDR3 spans 13 amino acids. Study results and caveats: Later analysis indicated greater clonal expansion among HLA-associated TCR beta chains than among equally common other chains.

Comment on this clone: Antigen specificity is unknown.

The receptor was isolated from a man in his forties or fifties in good health and CMV-seronegative. Sequencing was performed on PBMCs. The chain joins TRBV29-1 to TRBJ2-7; the match to TRBD2 covers 7 bases. This chain's CDR3 is CSVGASGAGEQYF. The CDR3 DNA reads TGCAGCGTTGGCGCCAGCGGGGCTGGTGAGCAGTACTTC.